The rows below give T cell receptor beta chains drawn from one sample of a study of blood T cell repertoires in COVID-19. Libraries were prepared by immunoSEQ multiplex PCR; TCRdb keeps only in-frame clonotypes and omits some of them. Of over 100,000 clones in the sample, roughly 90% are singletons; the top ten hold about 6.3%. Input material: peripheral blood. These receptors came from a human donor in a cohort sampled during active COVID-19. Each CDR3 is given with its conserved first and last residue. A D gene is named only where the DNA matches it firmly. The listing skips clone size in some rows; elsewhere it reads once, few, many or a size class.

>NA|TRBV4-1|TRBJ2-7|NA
TGCGCCAGCAGCCCTACCCGGGACTACGAGCAGTACTTC
CASSPTRDYEQYF
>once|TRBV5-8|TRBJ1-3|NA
TGTGCCAGCAGCTTGCATTGGAGGGGCTTTGCAGGAAACACCATATATTTT
CASSLHWRGFAGNTIYF
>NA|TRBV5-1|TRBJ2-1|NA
TGCGCCAGCAGCCCCCCGAATCCGGGGGGCGATGAGCAGTTCTTC
CASSPPNPGGDEQFF
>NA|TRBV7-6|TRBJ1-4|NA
TGTGCCAGCAGCTTGTATGGCGGTTACGATGAAAAACTGTTTTTT
CASSLYGGYDEKLFF
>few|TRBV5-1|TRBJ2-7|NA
TGCGCCAGCAGCTTGGCAGGTTTCCTGGGCGAGCAGTACTTC
CASSLAGFLGEQYF
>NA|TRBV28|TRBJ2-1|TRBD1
TGTGCCAGCAGTTATACCAGGGGGTTGAACAATGAGCAGTTCTTC
CASSYTRGLNNEQFF
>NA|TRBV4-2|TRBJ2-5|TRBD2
TGTGCCAGCAGCCAACTCCTAGCGGGAACGGAGACCCAGTACTTC
CASSQLLAGTETQYF
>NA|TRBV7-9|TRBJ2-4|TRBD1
TGTGCCAGCAGCTTGGGACAGTCACTTAATGTAGCCAAAAACATTCAGTACTTC
CASSLGQSLNVAKNIQYF
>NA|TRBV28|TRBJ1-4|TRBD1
TGTGCCAGCAGATCCCAGGACAGGGGGAATGAAAAACTGTTTTTT
CASRSQDRGNEKLFF
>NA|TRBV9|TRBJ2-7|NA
TGTGCCAGCAGCGCTCATGGGGGGGCAACCTACGAGCAGTACTTC
CASSAHGGATYEQYF
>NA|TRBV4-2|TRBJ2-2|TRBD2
TGTGCCAGCAGCCGTCCGAACCCTAGCGGGGGCGCGAACACCGGGGAGCTGTTTTTT
CASSRPNPSGGANTGELFF
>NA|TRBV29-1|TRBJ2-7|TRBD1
TGCAGCCTCCAGGGGGCGGGAAGTTACGAGCAGTACTTC
CSLQGAGSYEQYF
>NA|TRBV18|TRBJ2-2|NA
TGTGCCAGCCTTCACATATCAGGCGCGAACACCGGGGAGCTGTTTTTT
CASLHISGANTGELFF
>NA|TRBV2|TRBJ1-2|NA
TGTGCCAGCAGCAAGGGAAATCTCAGCGGCTATGGCTACACCTTC
CASSKGNLSGYGYTF
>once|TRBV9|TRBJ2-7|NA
TGTGCCAGCTCGGGTTTTTCCTACGAGCAGTACTTC
CASSGFSYEQYF
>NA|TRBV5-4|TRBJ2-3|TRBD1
TGTGCCAGCAACCCACAGGGGGCGAACACAGATACGCAGTATTTT
CASNPQGANTDTQYF
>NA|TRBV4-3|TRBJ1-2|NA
TGCGCCAGCAGCCAAGATTCAGGGGCCCCCTATGGCTACACCTTC
CASSQDSGAPYGYTF
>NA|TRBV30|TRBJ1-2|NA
TGTGCCTGGAGTACCATCCGGTCTGGCTACACCTTC
CAWSTIRSGYTF
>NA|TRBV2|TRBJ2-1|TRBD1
TGTGCCAGCAGCTGGACAGGGCCCCACCTATACAATGAGCAGTTCTTC
CASSWTGPHLYNEQFF
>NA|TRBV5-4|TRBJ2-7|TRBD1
TGTGCCAGCAGCATAGGACAGGGTTCGACGACCTACGAGCAGTACTTC
CASSIGQGSTTYEQYF
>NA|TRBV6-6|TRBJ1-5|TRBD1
TGTGCCAGCAGTGACAGGGTCCCGTCCAATCAGCCCCAGCATTTT
CASSDRVPSNQPQHF
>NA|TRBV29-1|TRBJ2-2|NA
TGCAGCGCCGCACAATGGACCGGGGAGCTGTTTTTT
CSAAQWTGELFF
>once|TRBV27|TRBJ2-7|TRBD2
TGTGCCAGCAGGGGAATCCGCGGGAGGATCGAGCAGTACTTC
CASRGIRGRIEQYF
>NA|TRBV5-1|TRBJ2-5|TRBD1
TGCGCCAGCAGCTTGGCCTGGGGACAGGGGTTTTGGGCCCAGTACTTC
CASSLAWGQGFWAQYF
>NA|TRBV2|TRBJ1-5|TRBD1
TGTGCCAGCAGTGAAGCAGGGGGCAGGATTGTTCAGCCCCAGCATTTT
CASSEAGGRIVQPQHF
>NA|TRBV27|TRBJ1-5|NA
TGTGCCAGCAGTTTTCAGGGAGGGGGTAGCAATCAGCCCCAGCATTTT
CASSFQGGGSNQPQHF
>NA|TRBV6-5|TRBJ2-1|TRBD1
TGTGCCAGCACCCGGGGACAGGCGGGCAATGAGCAGTTCTTC
CASTRGQAGNEQFF
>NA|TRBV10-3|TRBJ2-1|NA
TGTGCCATAGGGGCCGCCAATGAGCAGTTCTTC
CAIGAANEQFF
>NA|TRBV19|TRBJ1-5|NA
TGTGCCAGTAGCCCTACGGCCGCGGGGTGGCAGCCCCAGCATTTT
CASSPTAAGWQPQHF
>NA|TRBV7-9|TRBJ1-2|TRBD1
TGTGCCAGCAGCTCCACAGGGGTGGGTGGCTACACCTTC
CASSSTGVGGYTF
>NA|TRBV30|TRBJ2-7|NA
TGTGCCTGGACCTCTTCGATCGGGACTCCCCTACCCTACGAGCAGTACTTC
CAWTSSIGTPLPYEQYF
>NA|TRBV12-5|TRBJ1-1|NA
TGTGCTAGTGGTCCCTGGCCGAACACTGAAGCTTTCTTT
CASGPWPNTEAFF
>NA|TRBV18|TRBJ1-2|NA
TGTGCCAGCTCACCAGCGGGGGGGGTCCCTTATGGCTACACCTTC
CASSPAGGVPYGYTF
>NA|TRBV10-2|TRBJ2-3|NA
TGCGCCAGCATTCTAGGTGGGGGGATGGGAGATACGCAGTATTTT
CASILGGGMGDTQYF
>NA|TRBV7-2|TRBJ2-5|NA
TGTGCCAGCAGCTTAGGGCGCGGGGCGACCCAAGAGACCCAGTACTTC
CASSLGRGATQETQYF
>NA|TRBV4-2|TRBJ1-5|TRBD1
TGTGCCAGCAGCCAGAACAGGGGAAAGGGTCCCCAGCATTTT
CASSQNRGKGPQHF
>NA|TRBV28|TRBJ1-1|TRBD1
TGTGCCAGCAGTTTACTGCCCGGACAGGGGAACACTGAAGCTTTCTTT
CASSLLPGQGNTEAFF
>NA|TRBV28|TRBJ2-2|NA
TGTGCCAGCAGTACCGTATTTTCGGGCACCGGGGAGCTGTTTTTT
CASSTVFSGTGELFF
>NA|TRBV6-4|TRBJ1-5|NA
TGTGCCAGCAGGAACGTGCCGGGCACCTTGGGGAGGCCCCAGCATTTT
CASRNVPGTLGRPQHF
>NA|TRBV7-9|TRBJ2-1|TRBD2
TGTGCCAGCAGCGGGGGTAGCGGGAGGAAAATGGACAATGAGCAGTTCTTC
CASSGGSGRKMDNEQFF
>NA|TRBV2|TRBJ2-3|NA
TGTGCCAGGCTACAGGGTTTAGGGGGCACAGATACGCAGTATTTT
CARLQGLGGTDTQYF
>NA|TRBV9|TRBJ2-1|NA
TGTGCCAGCAGCGTAGGGGCAGGACATGATGAGCAGTTCTTC
CASSVGAGHDEQFF
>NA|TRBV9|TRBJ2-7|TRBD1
TGTGCCAGCAGCTCAGGGACAGGAACCTACGAGCAGTACTTC
CASSSGTGTYEQYF
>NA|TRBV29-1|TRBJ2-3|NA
TGCAGCGGAAACCGGGGAAACACGGTCGCAGATACGCAGTATTTT
CSGNRGNTVADTQYF
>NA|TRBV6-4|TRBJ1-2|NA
TGTGCCAGCAGTGGAGATCAGACAGCCCGCTATGGCTACACCTTC
CASSGDQTARYGYTF
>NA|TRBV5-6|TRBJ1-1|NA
TGTGCCAGCAGCTTAACAGGGATCACTGAAGCTTTCTTT
CASSLTGITEAFF